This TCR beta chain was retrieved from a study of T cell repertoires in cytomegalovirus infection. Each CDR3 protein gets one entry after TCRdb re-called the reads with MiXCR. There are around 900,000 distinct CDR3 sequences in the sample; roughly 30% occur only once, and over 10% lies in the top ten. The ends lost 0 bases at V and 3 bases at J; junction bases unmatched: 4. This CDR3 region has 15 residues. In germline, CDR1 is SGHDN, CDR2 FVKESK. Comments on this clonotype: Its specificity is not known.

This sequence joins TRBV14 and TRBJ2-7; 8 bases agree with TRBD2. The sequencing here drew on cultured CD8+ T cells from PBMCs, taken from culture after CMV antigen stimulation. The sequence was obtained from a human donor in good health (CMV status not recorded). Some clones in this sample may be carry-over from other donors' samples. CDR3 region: CASSQEPGGLYEQYF. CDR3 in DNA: TGTGCCAGCAGCCAAGAACCGGGGGGGCTCTACGAGCAGTACTTC.